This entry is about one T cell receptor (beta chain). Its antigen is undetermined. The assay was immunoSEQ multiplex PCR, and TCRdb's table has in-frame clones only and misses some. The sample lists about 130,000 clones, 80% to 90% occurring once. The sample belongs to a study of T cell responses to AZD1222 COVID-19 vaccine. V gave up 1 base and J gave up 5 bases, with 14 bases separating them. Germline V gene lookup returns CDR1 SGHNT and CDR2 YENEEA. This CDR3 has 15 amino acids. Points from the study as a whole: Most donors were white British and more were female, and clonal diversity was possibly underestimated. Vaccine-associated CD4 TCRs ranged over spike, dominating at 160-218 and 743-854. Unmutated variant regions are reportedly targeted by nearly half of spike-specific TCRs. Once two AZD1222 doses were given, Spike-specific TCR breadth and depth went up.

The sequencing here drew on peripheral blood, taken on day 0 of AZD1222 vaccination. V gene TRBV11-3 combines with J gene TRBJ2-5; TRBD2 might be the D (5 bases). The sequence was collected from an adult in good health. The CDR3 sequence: CASSLGLAGVETQYF. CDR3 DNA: TGTGCCAGCAGCTTAGGTCTAGCCGGAGTGGAGACCCAGTACTTC.